This TCR beta chain was obtained from a study of regulatory T cells in long-lasting Graves disease. Overall study findings and caveats: Favored usage of TRBV28, TRBJ1-2 and TRBJ2-5 was recorded in persistent disease.

HTBI primers from iRepertoire and Arm-PCR of CDR3 regions yielded the TCR beta libraries. Via MiXCR, TCRdb re-called the multiplex PCR reads, giving one row per CDR3 protein. Here the sample spans approximately 440,000 distinct CDR3 sequences, roughly 16% being singletons. Specified time point: newly diagnosed GD, antithyroid drugs for less than 3 months. Making the TCR library involved RNA that had been extracted from PBMCs. Details on this clonotype: Antigen specificity is unknown. This may be a read error: a much more frequent sequence differs by one nucleotide.

Germline V gives CDR1 PRHDT, CDR2 FYEKMQ (reference sequence). This CDR3 region has 14 residues. These data were likewise used in another study, on T cells in Graves' hyperthyroidism and ophthalmopathy. That report notes: Researchers ran a first-round RT-PCR on the TCR CDR3 using the HTBI primer set.

The TCR sequence derives from a man aged 35-49 years with Graves disease. V and J are TRBV13 and TRBJ1-2; TRBD1 might be the D (6 bases). Here the sequenced sample was peripheral blood mononuclear cells (PBMCs), taken at new diagnosis, from a patient treated with antithyroid drugs. CDR3 amino acids: CASSLADRRNGYTF. In nucleotides, the CDR3 is TGTGCCAGCAGTTTAGCTGACAGGAGGAATGGCTACACCTTC.